The sequence of this TCR beta chain was determined in a study of monozygotic twins with inflammatory bowel disease. Study observations and caveats: Patient repertoire variability may have increased through differing immunosuppressive treatments. No difference was seen in repertoire similarity between concordant and discordant twins, possibly from limited power.

With regard to this clonotype: Antigen: not known.

The CDR3 extends over 15 amino acids. Germline lookup yields CDR1 SGHVS and CDR2 FNYEAQ. Researchers used around 3,800 ng of total RNA for each TCR library. Each CDR3 protein gets one entry in TCRdb, which reprocessed the 5' RACE reads and gives no DNA. This table holds fewer than 550,000 distinct CDR3 sequences. V gene TRBV7-6 combines with J gene TRBJ1-1; the D gene TCRdb calls, TRBD1, cannot be checked with no DNA. The sequenced sample was blood. The TCR originated in a human donor with ulcerative colitis or Crohn's disease, or a healthy co-twin of an affected twin (not recorded which). The CDR3 reads CASSTGQGANTEAFF.